Each of the 15 T cell receptor beta chains below was sequenced from the same sample in a study of T cell repertoires in cytomegalovirus infection. Which antigens these TCRs recognize remains unknown. Via MiXCR, TCRdb re-called the reads, giving one row per CDR3 protein. Found here are 830,000 or so distinct CDR3 sequences, over 25% of them singletons; the top ten hold 9.5% to 15%. Sequenced here: cultured CD8+ T cells from PBMCs, sampled from culture after CMV antigen stimulation. The receptors shown here come from a human donor in good health (CMV status not recorded). Some clones in this sample may be carry-over from other donors' samples.

This clonotype was recorded at least ten times. The chain employs TRBV7-2 and TRBJ1-6; D might be TRBD1 (5 bases). Trimming pared 2 bases from V and 4 bases from J, leaving 12 bases between. The CDR3 has 16 amino acids. Germline CDR1 and CDR2: SGHTA and FQGNSA. CDR3 region: CASSLIEGPYNSPLHF. CDR3 sequence (DNA): TGTGCCAGCAGCTTAATTGAGGGGCCGTATAATTCACCCCTCCACTTT.

This clonotype has a count of ten or more. J is TRBJ1-5 and V is TRBV12-3 or TRBV12-4, with 9 bases fitting TRBD1. The CDR3 contains 14 residues. Trimming at V came to 6 bases and at J to 5 bases, leaving 5 bases not matched to a gene. The CDR3 bases are TGTGCCAGCAGGGAGGGACAGGGTGATCAGCCCCAGCATTTT. The encoded protein is CASREGQGDQPQHF.

As regards this clonotype: A much larger clone is a single base away; this may be a read error. The final CDR3 position lacks the conserved phenylalanine or tryptophan, pointing to a likely read error. The chain joins TRBV27 to TRBJ2-3; 7 nucleotides match TRBD2. The J segment lost 0 bases and the V segment lost 0 bases, leaving 0 bases of the junction unmatched. The length of the CDR3 is 15 residues. In germline, CDR1 is MNHEY, CDR2 SMNVEV (reference sequence). The CDR3 loop is CASSLSSGSTDTQYL. In DNA, the CDR3 is TGTGCCAGCAGTTTATCTAGCGGGAGCACAGATACGCAGTATCTT.

The chain couples TRBV27 to TRBJ1-6; D gene ambiguous. CDR1 is MNHEY, CDR2 SMNVEV, per germline (reference sequence). The CDR3 runs 16 residues. With 5 bases removed from V and 8 bases from J, the gap between germline ends came to 19 bases. The CDR3 protein is CASSHLGLPGDSPLHF. CDR3 DNA sequence: TGTGCCAGCAGTCACCTCGGACTCCCCGGGGATTCACCCCTCCACTTT.

The genes are TRBV6-6 and TRBJ2-6, with D tentatively TRBD2 (7 bases). The CDR3 runs 15 residues. V shed 10 bases and J shed 3 bases, with 16 bases lying between them. The germline V gene has CDR1 MNHNY and CDR2 SVGAGI (reference sequence). Here the CDR3 reads CATIGGGNGANVLTF. The CDR3 nucleotides read TGTGCCACCATAGGGGGGGGGAATGGGGCCAACGTCCTGACTTTC.

This chain uses TRBV27 with TRBJ1-6; D call uncertain. Germline lookup yields CDR1 MNHEY and CDR2 SMNVEV (reference sequence). Trimming took off 4 bases at V and 8 bases at J, with 15 bases between the two ends. The CDR3 length is 15 residues. The CDR3 reads CASSSGSAPYSPLHF. CDR3 sequence (DNA): TGTGCCAGCAGTTCCGGATCCGCTCCATATTCACCCCTCCACTTT.

The chain uses TRBV20-1 and TRBJ1-3; D is unresolved. The germline V gene has CDR1 DFQATT and CDR2 SNEGSKA (reference sequence). The CDR3 has 16 residues. Trimming removed 6 bases at V and 4 bases at J, with 22 bases between. Written as DNA, the CDR3 is TGCAGTGCCGAAGACGTAGCTGGAGGGCTCGGAAACACCATATATTTT. It specifies CSAEDVAGGLGNTIYF.

This clonotype was picked up a small number of times. The chain uses TRBV6-5 and TRBJ1-2, with 8 bases identical to TRBD1. Losses at the gene ends were 2 bases for V and 1 base for J; bases not matched to a gene: 24. There are 22 residues in the CDR3. From germline, CDR1 is MNHEY and CDR2 SVGAGI. The CDR3 protein is CASSYARGGRDRTSFFNYGYTF. The DNA of the CDR3 is TGTGCCAGCAGTTACGCTCGGGGAGGGAGGGACAGGACCAGCTTTTTTAACTATGGCTACACCTTC.

The J gene is TRBJ1-1, the V gene TRBV19; a possible D gene is TRBD1 (5 bases). Trimming stripped 6 bases from V and 4 bases from J, with 18 bases between. CDR1 LNHDA and CDR2 SQIVND come from the germline V gene (reference sequence). The CDR3 consists of 15 residues. CDR3 in amino acids: CASSLVPRGGTEAFF. The CDR3 region has the DNA TGTGCCAGTAGCCTTGTACCTCGGGGGGGCACTGAAGCTTTCTTT.

This chain connects TRBV11-2 to TRBJ1-2, with D unresolved. Germline V gene data show CDR1 as SGHAT and CDR2 as FQNNGV. The CDR3 covers 9 residues. The V gene lost 8 bases and the J gene lost 7 bases, with 5 bases spanning the gap. The CDR3 bases are TGTGCCAGCGGCGCTGGCTACACCTTC. This sequence encodes CASGAGYTF. The entire variable domain, with the rest obtained from reference TRBV11-2 and TRBJ1-2, is as follows: EAGVAQSPRYKIIEKRQSVAFWCNPISGHATLYWYQQILGQGPKLLIQFQNNGVVDDSQLPKDRFSAERLKGVDSTLKIQPAKLEDSAVYLCASGAGYTFGSGTRLTVV.

This clonotype was counted only a few times. A read error may account for a junction end that differs from germline. J is TRBJ1-4 and V is TRBV27; D is unresolved. The CDR3 runs to 13 residues. Germline CDR1 is MNHEY and CDR2 is SMNVEV (reference sequence). CDR3 loop: CASSPGSYEKLFF. CDR3 bases: TGTGCCAGCAGTCCCGGGTCTTATGAAAAATTGTTTTTT.

The chain uses TRBV19 and TRBJ1-1; D is undetermined. V was clipped by 3 bases and J by 6 bases, with 14 bases between them. Germline V CDR1 and CDR2: LNHDA, SQIVND (reference sequence). This CDR3 contains 14 residues. This CDR3 reads CASSMASLLAEAFF. For the CDR3, the DNA is TGTGCCAGTAGTATGGCCAGCCTGCTCGCTGAAGCTTTCTTT. The full variable domain, rest sourced from reference TRBV19 and TRBJ1-1, is DGGITQSPKYLFRKEGQNVTLSCEQNLNHDAMYWYRQDPGQGLRLIYYSQIVNDFQKGDIAEGYSVSREKKESFPLTVTSAQKNPTAFYLCASSMASLLAEAFFGQGTRLTVV.

This clonotype turned up a few times. This sequence joins TRBV11-2 and TRBJ2-2; D is uncertain. Between the trimmed V and J ends, which lost 5 bases and 0 bases, there was a span of 10 bases. Per the germline V gene, CDR1 is SGHAT and CDR2 is FQNNGV. CDR3 size: 15 residues. The CDR3 DNA reads as TGTGCCAGCAGCAGTAGTGCCTCGAACACCGGGGAGCTGTTTTTT. Translated, it gives CASSSSASNTGELFF.

This clonotype was found a few times. The rearrangement links TRBV7-8 to TRBJ2-7; 10 nucleotides line up with TRBD1. V shed 4 bases and J 6 bases; nucleotides not matched to a gene: 6. Looked up from germline, CDR1 is SGHVS and CDR2 is FQNEAQ. The CDR3 is 14 amino acids. CDR3: CASSWGQGFGEQYF. Written as DNA, the CDR3 is TGTGCCAGCAGCTGGGGACAGGGGTTCGGCGAGCAGTACTTC.

The chain is built from TRBV4-1 and TRBJ2-5; 9 positions agree with TRBD2. CDR1 MGHRA and CDR2 YSYEKL come from the germline V gene. The CDR3 spans 16 residues. V dropped 2 bases and J dropped 1; count of bases not matched to a gene: 5. CDR3 sequence reads: CASSQIAGDLQETQYF. CDR3 nucleotides: TGCGCCAGCAGCCAAATAGCGGGGGACCTCCAAGAGACCCAGTACTTC.